Shown below are 14 T cell receptor beta chains from a single sample sequenced in a study of cytomegalovirus exposure and HLA in healthy donors. PCR involved 60 Vbeta and 13 Jbeta primers. The data were produced by immunoSEQ multiplex PCR, yet TCRdb's version contains in-frame clones alone and is incomplete. Of under 150,000 clones listed, approximately 80% are singletons. The specimen was PBMCs. The receptors shown here come from a woman aged 35 to 49 in good health and CMV-seropositive.

The chain couples TRBV7-9 to TRBJ2-1, with D unresolved. Trimming shortened V by 5 bases and J by 9 bases, and 11 bases separated the two germline ends. This CDR3 has 12 residues. Germline lookup yields CDR1 SEHNR and CDR2 FQNEAQ (reference sequence). The CDR3 coding sequence is TGTGCCAGCAGCCTACCACTCGGTGAGCAGTTCTTC. Protein sequence: CASSLPLGEQFF.

This sequence joins TRBV7-3 and TRBJ2-3, with 7 bases that match TRBD2. Germline V gene sequence: CDR1 SGHTA, CDR2 FQGTGA. This CDR3 has 16 residues. Unmatched junction bases numbered 13, after V lost 4 bases and J lost 6 bases. CDR3 loop: CASSSGPAGPLDTQYF. The CDR3 nucleotides read TGTGCCAGCAGCTCGGGACCAGCGGGACCCTTGGATACGCAGTATTTT.

The gene calls are TRBV25-1 and TRBJ2-2; D not resolved. Trimming cost V 7 bases and J 4 bases, with 13 bases left between them. The germline gives CDR1 MGHDK, CDR2 SYGVNS. The CDR3 has 14 amino acids. The CDR3 here is CASTRFGGTGELFF. As DNA, the CDR3 is TGTGCCAGCACCCGATTCGGCGGCACCGGGGAGCTGTTTTTT.

J is TRBJ1-2 and V is TRBV5-6; 8 bases align to TRBD1. Germline V lookup: CDR1 SGHDT, CDR2 YYEEEE. The CDR3 totals 15 residues. V was clipped by 0 bases and J by 7 bases; unmatched bases: 8. Here the CDR3 DNA reads TGTGCCAGCAGCTTGGTTATTGCAGGGGGCCCTGGCTACACCTTC. Residues: CASSLVIAGGPGYTF.

The chain combines TRBV25-1 with TRBJ2-7; TRBD2 agrees at 9 bases. With 3 bases clipped from V and 0 bases from J, the junction kept 3 bases outside the gene matches. The length of the CDR3 is 15 residues. Germline assignment: CDR1 MGHDK and CDR2 SYGVNS. The CDR3 nucleotides are TGTGCCAGCAGTGAGCGACTAGCGGCCTCCTACGAGCAGTACTTC. This sequence encodes CASSERLAASYEQYF.

This clone came up a few times. The chain recombines TRBV5-1 with TRBJ2-5, with 10 positions matching TRBD2. With the DNA end fitting TRBJ2-7 better, the J assignment may be wrong. This CDR3 is built from 14 residues. Per the germline V gene, CDR1 is SGHRS and CDR2 is YFSETQ. The CDR3 protein is CASSPSGSRIEQYF. The CDR3 DNA reads TGCGCCAGCAGCCCTAGCGGGAGCCGCATCGAGCAGTACTTC.

V gene TRBV4-3 combines with J gene TRBJ2-7, with TRBD1 matching 12 bases. Germline assignment: CDR1 LGHNA and CDR2 YSLEER. The CDR3 spans 19 residues. With V trimmed by 0 bases and J by 3 bases, 12 bases remained unmatched. CDR3 sequence: CASSQELGMGQGAIYEQYF. Here the CDR3 DNA reads TGCGCCAGCAGCCAAGAATTGGGGATGGGACAGGGGGCAATCTACGAGCAGTACTTC.

The chain is built from TRBV18 and TRBJ2-7; 8 bases are a match to TRBD2. Germline CDR1 KGHSH, CDR2 LQKENI. This CDR3 region has 13 residues. V was pared by 8 bases and J by 0 bases, with 3 bases of the junction left unmatched. CDR3 sequence (DNA): TGTGCCAGCACTAGCGGCGGCTCCTACGAGCAGTACTTC. It specifies CASTSGGSYEQYF.

V gene TRBV6-5 combines with J gene TRBJ1-2, with 9 bases aligning to TRBD1. The CDR3 extends over 15 amino acids. J lost 8 bases, V lost 0 bases, and 7 bases had no gene match. Germline V gene lookup returns CDR1 MNHEY and CDR2 SVGAGI. For the CDR3, the DNA is TGTGCCAGCAGTTACTCGAACAGGGGGCGTTCGGGCTACACCTTC. Protein product: CASSYSNRGRSGYTF.

The V and J genes are TRBV27 and TRBJ1-4; no firm D call. Germline CDR1 reads MNHEY; CDR2 reads SMNVEV (reference sequence). The CDR3 consists of 17 residues. The germline V and J ends were trimmed by 4 bases and 8 bases, with 23 bases remaining between them. CDR3 protein: CASSSLTKRAEAEKLFF. CDR3 in DNA: TGTGCCAGCAGTTCCCTCACCAAGAGGGCGGAGGCCGAAAAACTGTTTTTT.

J is TRBJ2-7 and V is TRBV7-2; D is undetermined. V was trimmed by 5 bases and J by 3 bases, leaving 11 bases between them. The CDR3 spans 13 residues. CDR1 and CDR2 from the germline V gene are SGHTA and FQGNSA. For the CDR3, the DNA is TGTGCCAGCAGCGCGTCGATATTCTACGAGCAGTACTTC. Amino acid sequence: CASSASIFYEQYF.

The chain has TRBV6-4 and TRBJ1-1; no clear D. The CDR3 contains 13 residues. Germline V gene data show CDR1 as MRHNA and CDR2 as SNTAGT. Between the trimmed V and J ends, which lost 3 bases and 5 bases, there was a span of 10 bases. The CDR3: CASSESAGTEAFF. The CDR3 DNA reads as TGTGCCAGCAGTGAGTCCGCCGGGACTGAAGCTTTCTTT.

A note on this clone: The junction departs from the called germline gene at one end, perhaps through a read error. The chain couples TRBV9 to TRBJ1-2, with 7 nucleotides matching TRBD1. Germline CDR1 SGDLS, CDR2 YYNGEE. The CDR3 runs to 16 residues. The CDR3 DNA reads as TGTGCCAGCAGCGTAGATCGGACAGGCCTAAACTATGGCTACCCCTTC. This sequence encodes CASSVDRTGLNYGYPF.

The genes are TRBV19 and TRBJ1-4; TRBD1 matches 9 bases. The CDR3 has 14 amino acids. V dropped 6 bases and J dropped 8; count of bases not matched to a gene: 7. CDR1 is LNHDA and CDR2 is SQIVND in the germline V gene (reference sequence). The DNA of the CDR3 is TGTGCCAGTAGCACAGGGGGCGCGGGGGAAAAACTGTTTTTT. Translation gives CASSTGGAGEKLFF. The whole variable domain, filled in from reference TRBV19 and TRBJ1-4, reads DGGITQSPKYLFRKEGQNVTLSCEQNLNHDAMYWYRQDPGQGLRLIYYSQIVNDFQKGDIAEGYSVSREKKESFPLTVTSAQKNPTAFYLCASSTGGAGEKLFFGSGTQLSVL.